The 13 T cell receptor beta chains given below trace back to one sample, sequenced in a study of patients and donors after allogeneic stem cell transplantation. MiXCR, applied by TCRdb to the RT-PCR reads, yields one record per CDR3 protein. Of about 110,000 distinct CDR3 sequences listed, less than 45% are singletons. The material sequenced was blood, either unsorted or a sorted T cell fraction (not recorded which). The receptors here all came from a human donor who was either an allogeneic HSCT recipient or a stem cell or donor lymphocyte infusion donor (not recorded which). It is not recorded whose cells these are; they may come from a transplant donor.

This sequence joins TRBV29-1 and TRBJ2-3; D is possibly TRBD1 or TRBD2 (5 bases each). The V end was cut by 6 bases, the J end by 0 bases, with 19 bases between. Germline-derived CDR1 and CDR2 are SQVTM and ANQGSEA. The CDR3 spans 16 residues. The CDR3 region has the DNA TGCAGCGTCCGAAGGGGTGGGACGTGGAGCACAGATACGCAGTATTTT. It encodes CSVRRGGTWSTDTQYF.

This clonotype was recorded a few times. This chain links TRBV29-1 with TRBJ1-1; 7 bases line up with TRBD1. The CDR3 totals 14 residues. Germline V gives CDR1 SQVTM, CDR2 ANQGSEA. After removal of 6 bases from V and 0 bases from J, the junction contained 7 bases not matched to a gene. The CDR3, as DNA: TGCAGCGTCACTACAGGGGCCGTGAACACTGAAGCTTTCTTT. As protein: CSVTTGAVNTEAFF.

This chain links TRBV6-6 with TRBJ2-5; D could derive from TRBD1 or TRBD2 (5 bases each). The CDR3 extends over 14 amino acids. The V and J ends lost 4 bases and 1 base respectively, with 10 bases between them. The V gene's germline CDR1 is MNHNY and CDR2 SVGAGI (reference sequence). The CDR3 DNA reads TGTGCCAGCAGTTTTTCGGGGACCCAAGAGACCCAGTACTTC. Translation: CASSFSGTQETQYF.

The chain carries TRBV29-1 and TRBJ2-1; D uncertain. Germline values: CDR1 SQVTM, CDR2 ANQGSEA. V dropped 5 bases and J dropped 10 bases, with 12 bases sitting between them. The CDR3 length is 11 residues. DNA for the CDR3: TGCAGCGTTACTTTACGACGGGAGCAGTTCTTC. It codes for CSVTLRREQFF.

In its sample, this clonotype was seen a few times. This chain uses TRBV10-3 with TRBJ2-7, with 7 bases aligning to TRBD1. The V gene end was trimmed by 8 bases and the J gene end by 2 bases; junction bases not matched to a gene: 3. This CDR3 has 12 residues. Germline V CDR1 and CDR2: ENHRY, SYGVKD. The CDR3 loop reads CAIRDSPYEQYF. The CDR3 DNA reads as TGTGCCATCCGGGACAGCCCCTACGAGCAGTACTTC.

The chain couples TRBV13 to TRBJ2-1, with D possibly being TRBD2 (7 bases). The CDR3 is 19 residues long. CDR1 PRHDT and CDR2 FYEKMQ come from the germline V gene (reference sequence). Trimming took 5 bases from V and 9 from J, leaving 32 bases between them. The CDR3 DNA reads as TGTGCCAGCAGCCAAGCTCCCGACCGAGCGGGAAGGGGGTTAGGTGAGCAGTTCTTC. Translation gives CASSQAPDRAGRGLGEQFF.

The chain uses TRBV6-2 or TRBV6-3 and TRBJ2-4; D is undetermined. The CDR3 totals 11 residues. The germline V gene encodes CDR1 MNHEY and CDR2 SVGEGT. Trimming cost V 5 bases and J 6 bases, with 5 bases left between them. The CDR3, as DNA: TGTGCCAGCAGTCGATCAAACATTCAGTACTTC. It encodes CASSRSNIQYF.

This clonotype appeared a few times. The V and J genes are TRBV7-9 and TRBJ2-3; either TRBD1 or TRBD2 may supply D (6 bases each). CDR1 and CDR2 from the germline V gene are SEHNR and FQNEAQ (reference sequence). Between the trimmed V and J ends, which lost 2 bases and 4 bases, there was a span of 16 bases. The CDR3 loop spans 16 amino acids. CDR3 region: CASSLFLAPGADTQYF. DNA for the CDR3: TGTGCCAGCAGCTTATTCCTAGCGCCAGGGGCAGATACGCAGTATTTT. Complete variable domain (other parts from reference TRBV7-9 and TRBJ2-3): DTGVSQNPRHKITKRGQNVTFRCDPISEHNRLYWYRQTLGQGPEFLTYFQNEAQLEKSRLLSDRFSAERPKGSFSTLEIQRTEQGDSAMYLCASSLFLAPGADTQYFGPGTRLTVL.

This chain uses TRBV6-2 or TRBV6-3 with TRBJ2-1; D call uncertain. Trimming took off 6 bases at V and 0 bases at J, with 12 bases between the two ends. CDR3 length: 15 amino acids. Per the germline V gene, CDR1 is MNHEY and CDR2 is SVGEGT. CDR3 residues: CASRTLESSYNEQFF. CDR3 coding DNA: TGTGCCAGCAGGACGCTGGAGAGCTCCTACAATGAGCAGTTCTTC.

This clonotype was counted many times. This sequence joins TRBV20-1 and TRBJ1-4, with 10 bases that match TRBD1. Trimming cost V 5 bases and J 8 bases; bases outside gene matches: 8. The CDR3 runs 14 residues. In germline, CDR1 is DFQATT, CDR2 SNEGSKA (reference sequence). The CDR3 sequence: CSAPGQGKREKLFF. The CDR3 DNA sequence: TGCAGTGCTCCGGGACAGGGGAAAAGAGAAAAACTGTTTTTT.

This sequence joins TRBV9 and TRBJ1-2, with D perhaps matching TRBD1 (5 bases). Germline assignment: CDR1 SGDLS and CDR2 YYNGEE. The CDR3 is made up of 16 amino acids. V gave up 1 base and J gave up 1 base, with 14 bases separating them. CDR3 nucleotides: TGTGCCAGCAGCGTATCCTCGCCCGGGGGTAACTATGGCTACACCTTC. Translated: CASSVSSPGGNYGYTF.

The chain links TRBV27 to TRBJ1-1; D unresolved. CDR1 MNHEY and CDR2 SMNVEV come from the germline V gene (reference sequence). The CDR3 is 14 residues long. V dropped 2 bases and J dropped 3 bases, with 10 bases sitting between them. CDR3 residues: CASSLNQWYTEAFF. As DNA, the CDR3 is TGTGCCAGCAGTTTAAATCAGTGGTACACTGAAGCTTTCTTT.

This clonotype appeared a few times. The V and J genes are TRBV15 and TRBJ1-3, with D unclear. Germline CDR1 and CDR2: LNHNV and YYDKDF (reference sequence). This CDR3 has 14 amino acids. The V and J ends lost 3 bases and 3 bases respectively, with 9 bases between them. The CDR3 DNA reads as TGTGCCACCAGCAGCAGAGGGTTTGGAAACACCATATATTTT. This translates into CATSSRGFGNTIYF.